This is a list of T cell receptor beta chains from one sample in a study of cytomegalovirus exposure and HLA in healthy donors. TCRdb's copy holds only in-frame clones and misses some; the assay was immunoSEQ multiplex PCR. This sample contains tens of thousands of clones. Sequenced: PBMCs. The receptors were gathered from a male donor in good health and CMV-seronegative. The CDR3 runs from the conserved cysteine through the conserved F or W. D genes are given only for firm matches.

cdr3_aa: CASRDRLNTEAFF
cdr3_nt: TGTGCCAGCAGAGACAGATTGAACACTGAAGCTTTCTTT
d_call: .
v_call: TRBV28
j_call: TRBJ1-1

cdr3_aa: CASSSYRGQETQYF
cdr3_nt: TGTGCCAGCAGCTCATACAGGGGACAAGAGACCCAGTACTTC
d_call: TRBD1
v_call: TRBV5-5
j_call: TRBJ2-5

cdr3_aa: CSAGREGLGTEAFF
cdr3_nt: TGCAGCGCAGGCAGGGAGGGTTTGGGGACTGAAGCTTTCTTT
d_call: .
v_call: TRBV29-1
j_call: TRBJ1-1

cdr3_aa: CASGSPPAPLHF
cdr3_nt: TGTGCTAGTGGTTCCCCTCCCGCACCCCTCCACTTT
d_call: .
v_call: TRBV12-5
j_call: TRBJ1-6

cdr3_aa: CAWSVYRTNYGYTF
cdr3_nt: TGTGCCTGGAGTGTGTACAGGACTAACTATGGCTACACCTTC
d_call: .
v_call: TRBV30
j_call: TRBJ1-2

cdr3_aa: CASSPRTGGNSPLHF
cdr3_nt: TGTGCCAGTAGTCCCCGGACAGGGGGTAATTCACCCCTCCACTTT
d_call: TRBD1
v_call: TRBV19
j_call: TRBJ1-6

cdr3_aa: CASSPTPRTEAFF
cdr3_nt: TGTGCCAGTAGTCCGACACCTCGCACTGAAGCTTTCTTT
d_call: .
v_call: TRBV19
j_call: TRBJ1-1

cdr3_aa: CASSYRDTSVDEQYF
cdr3_nt: TGTGCCAGCAGTTACCGGGATACATCTGTCGACGAGCAGTACTTC
d_call: .
v_call: TRBV6-5
j_call: TRBJ2-7

cdr3_aa: CASSQAAGQDSYEQYF
cdr3_nt: TGTGCCAGCAGCCAAGCGGCTGGACAGGACTCCTACGAGCAGTACTTC
d_call: TRBD1
v_call: TRBV4-2
j_call: TRBJ2-7

cdr3_aa: CATRSTGVRVETQYF
cdr3_nt: TGTGCCACCCGATCGACAGGAGTCAGGGTCGAGACCCAGTACTTC
d_call: .
v_call: TRBV10-3
j_call: TRBJ2-5

cdr3_aa: CASSYSGGSNQPQHF
cdr3_nt: TGCGCCAGCAGTTACTCGGGAGGGAGCAATCAGCCCCAGCATTTT
d_call: .
v_call: TRBV6-5
j_call: TRBJ1-5

cdr3_aa: CASSLNLTHGLRLYEQYF
cdr3_nt: TGTGCCAGCAGCTTGAATCTTACGCACGGTCTCCGATTATACGAGCAGTACTTC
d_call: .
v_call: TRBV5-6
j_call: TRBJ2-7

cdr3_aa: CASSEGANTEAFF
cdr3_nt: TGTGCCAGCAGCGAGGGGGCGAACACTGAAGCTTTCTTT
d_call: TRBD1
v_call: TRBV9
j_call: TRBJ1-1

cdr3_aa: CASSDGQGNQPQHF
cdr3_nt: TGCGCCAGCAGCGACGGACAGGGCAATCAGCCCCAGCATTTT
d_call: TRBD1
v_call: TRBV4-3
j_call: TRBJ1-5

cdr3_aa: CASSIESGGTEAFF
cdr3_nt: TGTGCCAGTAGTATTGAGTCAGGGGGGACTGAAGCTTTCTTT
d_call: TRBD1
v_call: TRBV19
j_call: TRBJ1-1

cdr3_aa: CASTPGTGTWEQYF
cdr3_nt: TGCGCCAGCACCCCCGGGACAGGGACGTGGGAGCAGTACTTC
d_call: TRBD1
v_call: TRBV5-1
j_call: TRBJ2-7

cdr3_aa: CASSLEAGTDTQYF
cdr3_nt: TGTGCCAGCAGCTTAGAGGCGGGCACAGATACGCAGTATTTT
d_call: .
v_call: TRBV7-3
j_call: TRBJ2-3

cdr3_aa: CSVESSGIHEQFF
cdr3_nt: TGCAGCGTTGAATCCTCAGGTATCCATGAGCAGTTCTTC
d_call: .
v_call: TRBV29-1
j_call: TRBJ2-1

cdr3_aa: CASQGREYRGELFF
cdr3_nt: TGTGCCAGCCAAGGCAGGGAATACCGAGGGGAGCTGTTTTTT
d_call: .
v_call: TRBV6-5
j_call: TRBJ2-2

cdr3_aa: CASSGTVSYGYTF
cdr3_nt: TGTGCCAGTAGTGGGACAGTCAGCTATGGCTACACCTTC
d_call: TRBD1
v_call: TRBV19
j_call: TRBJ1-2

cdr3_aa: CSARKGGEAFF
cdr3_nt: TGCAGTGCTAGGAAGGGCGGGGAAGCTTTCTTT
d_call: .
v_call: TRBV20-1
j_call: TRBJ1-1

cdr3_aa: CASSQDEGGNYGYTF
cdr3_nt: TGTGCCAGCAGCCAAGATGAAGGGGGCAACTATGGCTACACCTTC
d_call: TRBD1
v_call: TRBV4-2
j_call: TRBJ1-2

cdr3_aa: CASSQGAGGTQETQYF
cdr3_nt: TGTGCCAGCAGCCAAGGAGCGGGGGGGACTCAAGAGACCCAGTACTTC
d_call: TRBD2
v_call: TRBV4-2
j_call: TRBJ2-5

cdr3_aa: CASSLTGGRTEAFF
cdr3_nt: TGTGCCAGCAGCTTAACAGGGGGCAGAACTGAAGCTTTCTTT
d_call: TRBD1
v_call: TRBV7-9
j_call: TRBJ1-1

cdr3_aa: CASSTQGAQTEAFF
cdr3_nt: TGCGCCAGCAGCACGCAGGGGGCGCAGACTGAAGCTTTCTTT
d_call: TRBD1
v_call: TRBV5-1
j_call: TRBJ1-1

cdr3_aa: CASSYGAEASTDTQYF
cdr3_nt: TGTGCCAGCAGTTACGGGGCAGAAGCTAGCACAGATACGCAGTATTTT
d_call: .
v_call: TRBV6-5
j_call: TRBJ2-3

cdr3_aa: CASSRETGRAFF
cdr3_nt: TGTGCCAGCTCACGAGAAACAGGTCGGGCTTTCTTT
d_call: .
v_call: TRBV18
j_call: TRBJ1-1

cdr3_aa: CASSPPGGRHEQYF
cdr3_nt: TGTGCCAGCTCACCACCGGGGGGTCGGCACGAGCAGTACTTC
d_call: .
v_call: TRBV18
j_call: TRBJ2-7

cdr3_aa: CAISSVRVPYGYTF
cdr3_nt: TGTGCCATCAGTTCCGTTCGAGTACCCTATGGCTACACCTTC
d_call: .
v_call: TRBV10-3
j_call: TRBJ1-2

cdr3_aa: CASSLEGARKGKLFF
cdr3_nt: TGTGCCAGCAGTTTAGAGGGGGCGCGAAAGGGAAAACTGTTTTTT
d_call: TRBD1
v_call: TRBV27
j_call: TRBJ1-4

cdr3_aa: CASSNRGSREGYEQYF
cdr3_nt: TGTGCCAGTAGTAACCGGGGCTCCCGGGAGGGCTACGAGCAGTACTTC
d_call: TRBD2
v_call: TRBV19
j_call: TRBJ2-7

cdr3_aa: CSVVRTGNTEAFF
cdr3_nt: TGCAGCGTTGTTAGGACAGGGAACACTGAAGCTTTCTTT
d_call: TRBD1
v_call: TRBV29-1
j_call: TRBJ1-1

cdr3_aa: CASSFPWGSNPGELFF
cdr3_nt: TGTGCCAGCAGTTTTCCCTGGGGCTCTAATCCCGGGGAGCTGTTTTTT
d_call: .
v_call: TRBV27
j_call: TRBJ2-2

cdr3_aa: CASSVGGSGANVLTF
cdr3_nt: TGTGCCAGCAGTGTGGGGGGCTCTGGGGCCAACGTCCTGACTTTC
d_call: .
v_call: TRBV6-1
j_call: TRBJ2-6

cdr3_aa: CASSDKVFGDTEAFF
cdr3_nt: TGTGCCAGCAGCGATAAAGTCTTCGGGGACACTGAAGCTTTCTTT
d_call: .
v_call: TRBV11-2
j_call: TRBJ1-1

cdr3_aa: CASSIPGPTEAFF
cdr3_nt: TGTGCCAGTAGTATCCCAGGCCCCACTGAAGCTTTCTTT
d_call: .
v_call: TRBV19
j_call: TRBJ1-1

cdr3_aa: CASSERGTGRANYGYTF
cdr3_nt: TGTGCCAGCAGTGAAAGAGGGACAGGGAGGGCCAACTATGGCTACACCTTC
d_call: TRBD1
v_call: TRBV25-1
j_call: TRBJ1-2

cdr3_aa: CAWSVGQGNQPQHF
cdr3_nt: TGTGCCTGGAGTGTAGGTCAGGGAAATCAGCCCCAGCATTTT
d_call: .
v_call: TRBV30
j_call: TRBJ1-5

cdr3_aa: CASSRQGSLAGYTF
cdr3_nt: TGTGCCAGCAGCCGACAGGGGAGTCTCGCTGGCTACACCTTC
d_call: TRBD1
v_call: TRBV7-2
j_call: TRBJ1-2

cdr3_aa: CASSSLPGTEGRLEETQYF
cdr3_nt: TGTGCCAGTAGTTCCCTTCCTGGGACAGAGGGTAGATTGGAAGAGACCCAGTACTTC
d_call: TRBD1
v_call: TRBV19
j_call: TRBJ2-5

cdr3_aa: CASSVGRGLAKNIQYF
cdr3_nt: TGTGCCAGCAGCGTAGGGAGGGGGCTAGCCAAAAACATTCAGTACTTC
d_call: .
v_call: TRBV9
j_call: TRBJ2-4